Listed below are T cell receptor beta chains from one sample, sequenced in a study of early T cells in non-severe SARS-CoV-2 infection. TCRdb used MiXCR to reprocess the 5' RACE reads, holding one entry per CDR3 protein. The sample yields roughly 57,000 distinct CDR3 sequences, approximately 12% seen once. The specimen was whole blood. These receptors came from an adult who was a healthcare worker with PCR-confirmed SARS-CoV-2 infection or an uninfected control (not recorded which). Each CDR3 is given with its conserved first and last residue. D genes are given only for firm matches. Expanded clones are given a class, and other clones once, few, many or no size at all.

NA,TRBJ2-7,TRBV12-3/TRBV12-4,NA,TGTGCCAGCCGAAGGGACTTATTGAGCTACGAGCAGTACTTC,CASRRDLLSYEQYF
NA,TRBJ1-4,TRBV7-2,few,TGTGCCAGCAGCTTGGGTCAGCTCCTTAATGAAAAACTGTTTTTT,CASSLGQLLNEKLFF
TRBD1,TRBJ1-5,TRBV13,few,TGTGCCAGCAGCTTCGGGACAGGGCAACAGCCCCAGCATTTT,CASSFGTGQQPQHF
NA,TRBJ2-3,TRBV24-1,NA,TGTGCCACCAGTGGTACGGGAGATACGCAGTATTTT,CATSGTGDTQYF
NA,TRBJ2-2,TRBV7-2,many,TGTGCCAGCAGCTCCCGGACTGGACGGAACACCGGGGAGCTGTTTTTT,CASSSRTGRNTGELFF
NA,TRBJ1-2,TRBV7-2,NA,TGTGCCAGCAGCTTATACAGGTCCTATGGCTACACCTTC,CASSLYRSYGYTF
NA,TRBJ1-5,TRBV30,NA,TGTGCCTGGGGAACTGGGGGACAAAAGATTAATCAGCCCCAGCATTTT,CAWGTGGQKINQPQHF
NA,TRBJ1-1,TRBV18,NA,TGTGCCAGCTTAGAGGCTGTCGGGAACACTGAAGCTTTCTTT,CASLEAVGNTEAFF
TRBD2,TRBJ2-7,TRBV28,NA,TGTGCCACCTTCCCGGGGGGAGCCTACGAGCAGTACTTC,CATFPGGAYEQYF
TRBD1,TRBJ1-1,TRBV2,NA,TGTGCCAGCAGGACCGGGACAGGTATAGAAGCTTTCTTT,CASRTGTGIEAFF
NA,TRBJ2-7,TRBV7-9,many,TGTGCCAGCAGCCTTCGGTGGGACAAACCTCTCGACGAGCAGTACTTC,CASSLRWDKPLDEQYF
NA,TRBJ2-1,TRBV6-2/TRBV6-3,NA,TGTGCCAGCAATCCGGGGGCGTACAATGAGCAGTTCTTC,CASNPGAYNEQFF
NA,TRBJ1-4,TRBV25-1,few,TGTGCCAGCGCAGCGGGTGAAAAACTGTTTTTT,CASAAGEKLFF
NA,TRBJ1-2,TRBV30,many,TGTGCCTGGAGTCATAATGCCGGCTGGGGCTACACCTTC,CAWSHNAGWGYTF
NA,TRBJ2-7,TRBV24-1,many,TGTGCCACCAGTGATAACTCCAGGCCCTACGAGCAGTACTTC,CATSDNSRPYEQYF
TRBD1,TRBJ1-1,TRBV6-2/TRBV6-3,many,TGTGCCAGCAGTTACGGGGGACAGACTGAAGCTTTCTTT,CASSYGGQTEAFF
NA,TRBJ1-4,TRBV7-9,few,TGTGCCAGCAGTTTCAGCCCACCCCGTGAAAAACTGTTTTTT,CASSFSPPREKLFF
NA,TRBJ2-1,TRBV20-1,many,TGCAGTGCTAGAGATAAGGGGTACAATGAGCAGTTCTTC,CSARDKGYNEQFF
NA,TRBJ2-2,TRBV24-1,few,TGTGCCACCAGTGACCGGAAGAAGACCGGGGAGCTGTTTTTT,CATSDRKKTGELFF
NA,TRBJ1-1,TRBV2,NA,TGTGCCAGCATGGTGGCAGTCTCGGGCACTGAAGCTTTCTTT,CASMVAVSGTEAFF
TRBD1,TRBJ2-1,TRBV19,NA,TGTGCCAGTAGACAGGGGGCTGGGTATGAGCAGTTCTTC,CASRQGAGYEQFF
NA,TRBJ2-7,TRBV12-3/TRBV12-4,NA,TGTGCCAGCAGTGCCAGGGGTTACGAGCAGTACTTC,CASSARGYEQYF
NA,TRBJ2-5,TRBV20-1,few,TGCAGTGCTAGAACCAGACTAGGTAAAGAGACCCAGTACTTC,CSARTRLGKETQYF
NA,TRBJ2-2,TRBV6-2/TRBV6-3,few,TGTGCCAGCAGTTACGAGGGGGGGAACACCGGGGAGCTGTTTTTT,CASSYEGGNTGELFF
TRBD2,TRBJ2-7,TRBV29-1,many,TGCAGCGTTGGATCGGGAGGGGGCTACGAGCAGTACTTC,CSVGSGGGYEQYF
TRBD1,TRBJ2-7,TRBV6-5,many,TGTGCCAGCAGGCGAAGACAGGGAAGCGAGCAGTACTTC,CASRRRQGSEQYF
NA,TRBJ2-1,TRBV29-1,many,TGCAGGGTAGTGCAGTCAGACAATGAGCAGTTCTTC,CRVVQSDNEQFF
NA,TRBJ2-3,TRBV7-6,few,TGTGCCAGCAGCTTATTAGGGGGGGGCAGGACTAGCACAGATACGCAGTATTTT,CASSLLGGGRTSTDTQYF
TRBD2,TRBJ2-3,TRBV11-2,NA,TGTGCCAGCAGCGACGGGGGGGCATCAGATACGCAGTATTTT,CASSDGGASDTQYF
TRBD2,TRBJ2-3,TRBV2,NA,TGTGCCAGCTTCCGGCGGGGGAGCACAGATACGCAGTATTTT,CASFRRGSTDTQYF
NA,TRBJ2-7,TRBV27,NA,TGTGCCAGCAGTTTCGCCAGGGTTGCAAGTGAGCAGTACTTC,CASSFARVASEQYF
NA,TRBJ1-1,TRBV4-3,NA,TGCGCCAGCAGCCAGAGCGAACTAAAGGTGAACACTGAAGCTTTCTTT,CASSQSELKVNTEAFF
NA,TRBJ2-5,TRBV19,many,TGTGCCAGTAGAGATACCGCGAGGGGAGAGACCCAGTACTTC,CASRDTARGETQYF
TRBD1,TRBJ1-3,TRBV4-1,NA,TGCGCCAGCAGCCAAGGACAGGGTTCCGGAAACACCATATATTTT,CASSQGQGSGNTIYF
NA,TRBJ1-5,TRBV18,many,TGTGCCAGCTCACCAGACGGGGGGCGCGATCAGCCCCAGCATTTT,CASSPDGGRDQPQHF
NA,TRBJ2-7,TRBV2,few,TGTGCCAGCGGACAAGTGATATCCTACGAGCAGTACTTC,CASGQVISYEQYF
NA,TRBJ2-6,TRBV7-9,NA,TGTGCCAGCAGACCAAACCTGCTTGGGATCGGACCCCCTGGCAGGGGCTCTGGGGCCAACGTCCTGACTTTC,CASRPNLLGIGPPGRGSGANVLTF
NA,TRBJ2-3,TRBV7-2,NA,TGTGCCAGCAGCTTAGTCCCCGGGACAGATACGCAGTATTTT,CASSLVPGTDTQYF
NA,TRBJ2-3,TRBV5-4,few,TGTGCCAGCAGCTCCGGTGGCGGATTCACAGATACGCAGTATTTT,CASSSGGGFTDTQYF
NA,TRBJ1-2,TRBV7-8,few,TGTGCCAGCAGACCGACAGCGTCTAACTATGGCTACACCTTC,CASRPTASNYGYTF
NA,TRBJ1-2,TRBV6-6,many,TGTGCCAGCAGTTACTCGATCTCTCGCCCAGGACCCCTTGGCTATGGCTACACCTTC,CASSYSISRPGPLGYGYTF
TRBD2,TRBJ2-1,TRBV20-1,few,TGCAGTGCTAGTTCTAGCGGGGGGGCCAGTGAGCAGTTCTTC,CSASSSGGASEQFF
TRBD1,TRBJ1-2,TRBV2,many,TGTGCCAGCAGCGAAACAGGGGGTCATGGCTACACCTTC,CASSETGGHGYTF
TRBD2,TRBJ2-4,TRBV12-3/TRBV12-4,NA,TGTGCCAGCAGTCTAGCGGGGGTAGCCAAAAACATTCAGTACTTC,CASSLAGVAKNIQYF
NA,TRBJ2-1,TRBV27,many,TGTGCCAGCAGTCTACTAGTAAGCAATGAGCAGTTCTTC,CASSLLVSNEQFF
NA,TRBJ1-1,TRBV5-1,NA,TGCGCCAGCAGCTTACAGGGAGTGAACACTGAAGCTTTCTTT,CASSLQGVNTEAFF
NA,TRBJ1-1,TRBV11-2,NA,TGTGCCAGCAGCGTACCGATCCGACAGGTCACTGAAGCTTTCTTT,CASSVPIRQVTEAFF
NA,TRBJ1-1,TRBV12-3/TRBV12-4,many,TGTGCCAGCAGTGTAGCTACAGGGCGAGCTTTCTTT,CASSVATGRAFF
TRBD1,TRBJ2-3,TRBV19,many,TGTGCCAGTCGCCTGGGACAGGGAGACACAGATACGCAGTATTTT,CASRLGQGDTDTQYF
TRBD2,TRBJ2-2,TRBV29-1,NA,TGCAGCGCCCTTAGCGGGGGCCAGGTCGTCGGGGAGCTGTTTTTT,CSALSGGQVVGELFF
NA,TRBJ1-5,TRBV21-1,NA,TGTGCCAGCAGCAAAGGGACAGCATGCAATCAGCCCCAGCATTTT,CASSKGTACNQPQHF
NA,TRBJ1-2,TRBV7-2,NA,TGTGCCAGCAGCTTACAGAGCCAATTGAACTATGGCTACACCTTC,CASSLQSQLNYGYTF
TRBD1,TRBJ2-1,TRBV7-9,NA,TGTGCCAGCAGCTTTGCAGGGACAGCCGGGAATGAGCAGTTCTTC,CASSFAGTAGNEQFF